One sample yielded the 14 T cell receptor beta chains listed below, sequenced in a study of T cell repertoires in cytomegalovirus infection. TCRdb passed the reads through MiXCR, listing each CDR3 protein once. The table records approximately 260,000 distinct CDR3 sequences, around 15% of them present only once. What was sequenced was CD8+ T cells from PBMCs. Source of these receptors: a human donor in good health (CMV status not recorded). Some clones in this sample may be carry-over from other donors' samples.

V and J are TRBV5-6 and TRBJ2-7; D is perhaps TRBD1 (6 bases). CDR1 is SGHDT and CDR2 is YYEEEE in the germline V gene. The CDR3 loop spans 14 amino acids. The V and J ends lost 2 bases and 2 bases respectively, with 11 bases between them. The CDR3 nucleotides are TGTGCCAGCAGCTTACCAGGGGTCACCTACGAGCAGTACTTC. Encoded protein: CASSLPGVTYEQYF.

The chain combines TRBV7-9 with TRBJ2-3; 10 bases map to TRBD1. Losses at the gene ends were 4 bases for V and 2 bases for J; bases not matched to a gene: 9. Germline V lookup: CDR1 SEHNR, CDR2 FQNEAQ (reference sequence). CDR3 length: 17 residues. As DNA, the CDR3 is TGTGCCAGCAGCTCTCTATCGGGACAGGGGCCCACAGATACGCAGTATTTT. Protein: CASSSLSGQGPTDTQYF.

This clonotype was seen only a few times. The chain recombines TRBV19 with TRBJ2-6, with 11 bases identical to TRBD1. V shed 9 bases and J 0 bases; nucleotides not matched to a gene: 4. The germline gives CDR1 LNHDA, CDR2 SQIVND (reference sequence). The CDR3 length is 16 residues. CDR3 sequence (DNA): TGTGCCAGCCGGGACAGGGGGAGCTCTGGGGCCAACGTCCTGACTTTC. Protein sequence: CASRDRGSSGANVLTF.

V gene TRBV6-2 or TRBV6-3 combines with J gene TRBJ2-1, with D possibly being TRBD2 (6 bases). Germline V gene sequence: CDR1 MNHEY, CDR2 SVGEGT. This CDR3 contains 14 residues. V was shortened by 10 bases and J by 2 bases, with 15 bases between the two germline ends. The CDR3 bases are TGTGCCACCAGACCGGGACTCCCCTACAATGAGCAGTTCTTC. Its protein product is CATRPGLPYNEQFF.

This clonotype was observed many times. The CDR3 coding sequence is TGTGCCAGCAGTTCCGGGACAGGGGACACCGGGGAGCTGTTTTTT. As protein: CASSSGTGDTGELFF. V usage is TRBV6-5 and J usage is TRBJ2-2, with TRBD1 matching 10 bases. The CDR3 covers 15 residues. Looked up from germline, CDR1 is MNHEY and CDR2 is SVGAGI. The V and J ends lost 4 bases and 3 bases, in that order; junction bases with no gene match: 2.

This clonotype was seen repeatedly, ten times or more. The chain has TRBV7-9 and TRBJ1-1, with D unclear. The CDR3 length is 14 residues. Germline V gene lookup returns CDR1 SEHNR and CDR2 FQNEAQ (reference sequence). V lost 2 bases and J lost 5, with 12 bases in between. CDR3 nucleotides: TGTGCCAGCAGCTTACCGGGCCCGTGGACTGAAGCTTTCTTT. Translation gives CASSLPGPWTEAFF.

This clonotype came up many times. V is TRBV7-2 and J is TRBJ2-3; 9 bases are a match to TRBD1. Looked up from germline, CDR1 is SGHTA and CDR2 is FQGNSA. The CDR3 runs to 16 residues. Trimming took 4 bases from V and 0 from J; bases not matched to a gene: 5. CDR3 sequence (DNA): TGTGCCAGCAGCTCCCGGGACAGGGAGAGCACAGATACGCAGTATTTT. It specifies CASSSRDRESTDTQYF.

The chain recombines TRBV7-8 with TRBJ2-2; D may be TRBD2 (6 bases). The CDR3 consists of 18 residues. V lost 5 bases, J lost 2 bases, and 21 bases lay in between. The germline V gene encodes CDR1 SGHVS and CDR2 FQNEAQ. The CDR3 sequence is CASSLLSGAGRNTGELFF. CDR3 sequence (DNA): TGTGCCAGCAGCCTACTGAGTGGTGCGGGGCGAAACACCGGGGAGCTGTTTTTT.

The chain is built from TRBV28 and TRBJ1-5; D remains unclear. With 6 bases removed from V and 1 base from J, the gap between germline ends came to 31 bases. Germline V CDR1 and CDR2: MDHEN, SYDVKM. This CDR3 region has 21 residues. The CDR3 reads CASSSTRIGPNPQYSNQPQHF. In DNA, the CDR3 is TGTGCCAGCAGCTCAACTCGGATCGGCCCTAATCCTCAATACAGCAATCAGCCCCAGCATTTT.

This clonotype was seen more than once but under ten times. The rearrangement links TRBV20-1 to TRBJ2-7, with D possibly called TRBD1 or TRBD2 (5 bases each). CDR1 is DFQATT, CDR2 SNEGSKA, per germline (reference sequence). V was clipped by 5 bases and J by 3 bases, with 11 bases between them. The CDR3 extends over 12 amino acids. The DNA of the CDR3 is TGCAGTGCTCCCGAGGGGAACTACGAGCAGTACTTC. As protein: CSAPEGNYEQYF.

The V gene is TRBV2, the J gene TRBJ2-1; D is undetermined. Trimming stripped 4 bases from V and 4 bases from J, with 8 bases between. The CDR3 is made up of 13 amino acids. The germline CDR1 and CDR2 sequences are SNHLY and FYNNEI. CDR3 sequence reads: CASSARPYNEQFF. For the CDR3, the DNA is TGTGCCAGCAGTGCCAGGCCGTACAATGAGCAGTTCTTC. Full variable domain (rest looked up from reference TRBV2 and TRBJ2-1): EPEVTQTPSHQVTQMGQEVILRCVPISNHLYFYWYRQILGQKVEFLVSFYNNEISEKSEIFDDQFSVERPDGSNFTLKIRSTKLEDSAMYFCASSARPYNEQFFGPGTRLTVL.

As to this clonotype: This clone may be a read error of a much larger clone one base away. This rearrangement joins TRBV12-3 or TRBV12-4 to TRBJ1-4, with TRBD1 matching 7 bases. This CDR3 is 15 amino acids long. V gave up 1 base and J gave up 7 bases; unmatched junction bases: 6. In DNA, the CDR3 is TGTGCCAGCAGTTTAGAAGGGGGCGAGGGTGAAAAACTGTTTTTT. Its protein product is CASSLEGGEGEKLFF.

This clonotype was picked up a small number of times. Possible read error: a much larger clone is one base away. The V gene is TRBV12-3 or TRBV12-4, the J gene TRBJ2-7; TRBD2 agrees at 8 bases. This CDR3 contains 13 residues. The trim removed 7 bases at V and 2 bases at J, leaving 4 bases unmatched. In DNA, the CDR3 is TGTGCCAGCACCCTCGGGGGGGCCTACGAGCAGTACTTC. Encoded protein: CASTLGGAYEQYF.

The rearrangement links TRBV29-1 to TRBJ2-2; 7 positions match TRBD2. This CDR3 has 14 amino acids. Germline V gene lookup returns CDR1 SQVTM and CDR2 ANQGSEA. Trimming at V came to 2 bases and at J to 8 bases, leaving 8 bases not matched to a gene. CDR3 in amino acids: CSVERRGNRGELFF. CDR3 in DNA: TGCAGCGTTGAACGGCGGGGGAATAGAGGGGAGCTGTTTTTT.